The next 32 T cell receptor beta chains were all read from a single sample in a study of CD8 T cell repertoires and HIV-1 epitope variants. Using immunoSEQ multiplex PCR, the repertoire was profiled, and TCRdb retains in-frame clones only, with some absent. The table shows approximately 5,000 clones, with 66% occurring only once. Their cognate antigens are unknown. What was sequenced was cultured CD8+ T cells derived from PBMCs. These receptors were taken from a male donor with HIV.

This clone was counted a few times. The CDR3 region has the DNA TGTGCCACCAGCCCCGGGACTAGCGGGGGGGCCGGCACCGGGGAGCTGTTTTTT. Protein product: CATSPGTSGGAGTGELFF. The chain links TRBV15 to TRBJ2-2; 16 nucleotides line up with TRBD2. The CDR3 is 18 amino acids. J gave up 4 bases and V 5 bases, and 7 bases lay outside the gene matches. Germline values: CDR1 LNHNV, CDR2 YYDKDF (reference sequence).

CDR3 amino acids: CASSSGTGVGEKLFF. The CDR3 nucleotides read TGTGCCAGCAGCTCCGGGACAGGGGTGGGTGAAAAACTGTTTTTT. This chain joins TRBV5-6 and TRBJ1-4; 10 bases agree with TRBD1. Germline CDR1 SGHDT, CDR2 YYEEEE. Germline trimming cut 3 bases from V and 7 bases from J; bases unmatched to any gene: 6. The CDR3 spans 15 residues.

CDR3 nucleotide sequence: TGTGCCAGCATCTTTACAGGGCAACTAATGAACACTGAAGCTTTCTTT. Translating it yields CASIFTGQLMNTEAFF. The V and J genes are TRBV21-1 and TRBJ1-1; the table's D call TRBD1 went unverified against the DNA. TRBV21-1 is described as a pseudogene. The CDR3 runs 16 residues.

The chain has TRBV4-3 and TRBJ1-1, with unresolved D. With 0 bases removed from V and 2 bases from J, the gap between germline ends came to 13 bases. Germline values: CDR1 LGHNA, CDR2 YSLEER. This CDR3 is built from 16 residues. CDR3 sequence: CASSQEVGMENTEAFF. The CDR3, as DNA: TGCGCCAGCAGCCAAGAGGTGGGAATGGAAAACACTGAAGCTTTCTTT.

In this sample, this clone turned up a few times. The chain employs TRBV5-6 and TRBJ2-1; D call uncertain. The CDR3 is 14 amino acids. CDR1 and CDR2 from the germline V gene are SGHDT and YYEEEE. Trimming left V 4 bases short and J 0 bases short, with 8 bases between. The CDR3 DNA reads TGTGCCAGCAGCAAGCGCAACTCCTACAATGAGCAGTTCTTC. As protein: CASSKRNSYNEQFF.

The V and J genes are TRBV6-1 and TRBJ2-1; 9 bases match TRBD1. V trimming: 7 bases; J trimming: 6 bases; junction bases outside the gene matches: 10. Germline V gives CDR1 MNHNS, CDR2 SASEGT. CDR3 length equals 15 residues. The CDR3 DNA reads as TGTGCCAGCACCCCGGGGACAGGGTTGGGCAATGAGCAGTTCTTC. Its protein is CASTPGTGLGNEQFF.

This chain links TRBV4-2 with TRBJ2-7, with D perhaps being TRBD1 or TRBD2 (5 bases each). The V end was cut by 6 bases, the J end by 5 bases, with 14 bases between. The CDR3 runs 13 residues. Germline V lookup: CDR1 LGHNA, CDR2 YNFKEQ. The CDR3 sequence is CASRAGTENEQYF. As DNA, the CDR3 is TGTGCCAGCAGGGCCGGGACGGAGAACGAGCAGTACTTC.

CDR3 DNA: TGTGCCAGCAGCCCCACACTCGACAGGGTATTTCCAGATACGCAGTATTTT. It is translated as CASSPTLDRVFPDTQYF. The chain combines TRBV5-6 with TRBJ2-3, with 7 bases that match TRBD1. CDR3 length: 17 amino acids. Germline CDR1 and CDR2: SGHDT and YYEEEE. J gave up 4 bases and V 4 bases, and 15 bases lay outside the gene matches.

CDR3 region: CASSQEVSGELFF. As DNA, the CDR3 is TGCGCCAGCAGCCAAGAAGTGTCCGGGGAGCTGTTTTTT. The chain combines TRBV4-3 with TRBJ2-2; D not resolved. CDR3 length equals 13 residues. V lost 0 bases and J lost 6, with 5 bases in between. Looked up from germline, CDR1 is LGHNA and CDR2 is YSLEER.

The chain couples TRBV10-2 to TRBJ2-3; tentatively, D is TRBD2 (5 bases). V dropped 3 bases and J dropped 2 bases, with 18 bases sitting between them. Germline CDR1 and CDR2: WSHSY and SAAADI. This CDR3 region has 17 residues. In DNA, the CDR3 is TGCGCCAGCAGTGACGGGAATAGCGAGAGCTTCACAGATACGCAGTATTTT. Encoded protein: CASSDGNSESFTDTQYF.

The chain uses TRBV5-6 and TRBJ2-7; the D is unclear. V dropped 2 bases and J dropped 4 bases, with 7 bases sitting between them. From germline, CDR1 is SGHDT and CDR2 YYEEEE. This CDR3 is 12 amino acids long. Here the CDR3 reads CASSLSTYEQYF. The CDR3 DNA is TGTGCCAGCAGCTTATCTACATACGAGCAGTACTTC.

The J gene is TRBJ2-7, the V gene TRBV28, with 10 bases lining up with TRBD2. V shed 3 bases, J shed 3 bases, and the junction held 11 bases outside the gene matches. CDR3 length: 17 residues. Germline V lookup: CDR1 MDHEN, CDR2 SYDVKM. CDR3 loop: CASSFQQVQREGYEQYF. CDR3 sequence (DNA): TGTGCCAGCAGTTTCCAACAGGTTCAGCGGGAGGGCTACGAGCAGTACTTC. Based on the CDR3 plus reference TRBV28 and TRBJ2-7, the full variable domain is DVKVTQSSRYLVKRTGEKVFLECVQDMDHENMFWYRQDPGLGLRLIYFSYDVKMKEKGDIPEGYSVSREKKERFSLILESASTNQTSMYLCASSFQQVQREGYEQYFGPGTRLTVT.

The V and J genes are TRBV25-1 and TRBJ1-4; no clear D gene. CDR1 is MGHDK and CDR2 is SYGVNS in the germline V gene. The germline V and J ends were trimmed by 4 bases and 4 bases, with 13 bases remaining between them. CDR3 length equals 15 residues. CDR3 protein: CASSVPIRINEKLFF. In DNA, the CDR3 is TGTGCCAGCAGTGTTCCAATACGTATTAATGAAAAACTGTTTTTT.

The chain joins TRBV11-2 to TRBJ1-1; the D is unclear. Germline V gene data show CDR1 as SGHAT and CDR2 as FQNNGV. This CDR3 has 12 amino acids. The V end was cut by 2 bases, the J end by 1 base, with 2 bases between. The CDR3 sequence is CASSLWNTEAFF. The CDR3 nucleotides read TGTGCCAGCAGCTTATGGAACACTGAAGCTTTCTTT.

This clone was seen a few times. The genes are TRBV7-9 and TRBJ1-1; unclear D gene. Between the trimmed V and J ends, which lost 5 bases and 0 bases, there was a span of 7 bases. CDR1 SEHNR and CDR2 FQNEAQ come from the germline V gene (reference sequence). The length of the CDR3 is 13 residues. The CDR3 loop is CASSHPMNTEAFF. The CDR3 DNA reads TGTGCCAGCAGCCACCCGATGAACACTGAAGCTTTCTTT.

The CDR3 sequence is CASSFGSYGYTF. The CDR3 coding sequence is TGTGCCAGCAGTTTTGGCAGCTATGGCTACACCTTC. The J gene is TRBJ1-2, the V gene TRBV28; D unclear. Germline V gene lookup returns CDR1 MDHEN and CDR2 SYDVKM. The ends were cut back, 3 bases at V and 4 bases at J, with 6 bases in the middle. The CDR3 runs 12 residues.

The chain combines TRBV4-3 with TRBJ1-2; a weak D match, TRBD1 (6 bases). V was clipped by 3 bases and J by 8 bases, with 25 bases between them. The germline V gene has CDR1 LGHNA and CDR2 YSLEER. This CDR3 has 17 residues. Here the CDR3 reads CASSQTLDSSRLGGYTF. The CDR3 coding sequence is TGCGCCAGCAGCCAGACCTTGGACAGCTCACGTTTGGGGGGCTACACCTTC.

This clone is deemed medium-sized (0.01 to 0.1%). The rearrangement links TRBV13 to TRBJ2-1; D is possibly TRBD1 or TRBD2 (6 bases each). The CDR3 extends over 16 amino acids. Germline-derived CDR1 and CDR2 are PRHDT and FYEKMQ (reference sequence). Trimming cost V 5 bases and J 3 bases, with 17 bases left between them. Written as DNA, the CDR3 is TGTGCCAGCAGCCCCCTCTCTGGGGGGCTCTACAATGAGCAGTTCTTC. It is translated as CASSPLSGGLYNEQFF.

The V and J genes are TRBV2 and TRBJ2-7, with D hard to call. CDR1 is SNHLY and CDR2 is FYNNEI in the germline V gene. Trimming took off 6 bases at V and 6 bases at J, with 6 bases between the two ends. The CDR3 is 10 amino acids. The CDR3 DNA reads TGTGCCAGCAGGTTGGCCGAGCAGTACTTC. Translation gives CASRLAEQYF.

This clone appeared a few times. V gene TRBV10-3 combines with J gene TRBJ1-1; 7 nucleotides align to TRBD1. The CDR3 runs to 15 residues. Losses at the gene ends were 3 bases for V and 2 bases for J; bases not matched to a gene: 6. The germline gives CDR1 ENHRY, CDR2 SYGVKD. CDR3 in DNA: TGTGCCATCAGTGACCGGACAGGAAACAACACTGAAGCTTTCTTT. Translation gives CAISDRTGNNTEAFF.

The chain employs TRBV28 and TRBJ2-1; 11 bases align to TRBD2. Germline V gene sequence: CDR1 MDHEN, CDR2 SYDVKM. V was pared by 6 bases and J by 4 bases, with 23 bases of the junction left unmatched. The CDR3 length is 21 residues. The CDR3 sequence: CASSPGEVFDLAGGWYNEQFF. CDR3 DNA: TGTGCCAGCAGCCCTGGGGAGGTTTTTGATTTAGCGGGGGGGTGGTACAATGAGCAGTTCTTC.

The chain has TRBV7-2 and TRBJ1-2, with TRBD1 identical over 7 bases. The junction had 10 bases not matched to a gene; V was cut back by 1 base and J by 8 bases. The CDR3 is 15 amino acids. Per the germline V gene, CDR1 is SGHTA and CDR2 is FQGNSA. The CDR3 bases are TGTGCCAGCAGCTTAGTCGGGGCAGGGGGGAAAGGCTACACCTTC. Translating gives CASSLVGAGGKGYTF.

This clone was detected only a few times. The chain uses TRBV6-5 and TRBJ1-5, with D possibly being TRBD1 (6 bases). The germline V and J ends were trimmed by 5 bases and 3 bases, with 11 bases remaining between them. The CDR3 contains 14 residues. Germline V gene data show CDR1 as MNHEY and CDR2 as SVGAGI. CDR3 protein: CASSTGKYNQPQHF. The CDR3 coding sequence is TGTGCCAGCAGTACAGGGAAATACAATCAGCCCCAGCATTTT.

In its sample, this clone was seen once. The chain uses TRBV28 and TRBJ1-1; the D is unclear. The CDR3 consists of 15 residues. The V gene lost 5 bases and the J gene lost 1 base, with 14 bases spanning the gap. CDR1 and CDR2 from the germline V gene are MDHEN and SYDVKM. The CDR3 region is CASSMTGRRNTEAFF. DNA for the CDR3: TGTGCCAGCAGTATGACTGGGCGTCGGAACACTGAAGCTTTCTTT.

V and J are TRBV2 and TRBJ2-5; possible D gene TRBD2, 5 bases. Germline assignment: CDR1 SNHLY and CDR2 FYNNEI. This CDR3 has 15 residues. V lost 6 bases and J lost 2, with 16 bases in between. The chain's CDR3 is CASSSAGIDQETQYF. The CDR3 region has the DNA TGTGCCAGCAGCTCCGCCGGGATAGATCAAGAGACCCAGTACTTC.

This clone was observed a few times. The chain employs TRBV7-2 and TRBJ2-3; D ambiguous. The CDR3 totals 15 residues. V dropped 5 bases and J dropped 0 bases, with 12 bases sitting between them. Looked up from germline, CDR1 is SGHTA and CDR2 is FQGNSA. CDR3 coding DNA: TGTGCCAGCAGCCCGGACCTCTTGAGCACAGATACGCAGTATTTT. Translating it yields CASSPDLLSTDTQYF.

The CDR3 DNA follows: TGTGCCAGCAGTTTATCCCTAGGGGGGCAGAGATACGAGCAGTACTTC. Protein: CASSLSLGGQRYEQYF. The rearrangement joins TRBV6-5 to TRBJ2-7; D may match TRBD1 or TRBD2 (6 bases each). Trimming took 4 bases from V and 4 from J, leaving 20 bases between them. CDR1 and CDR2 from the germline V gene are MNHEY and SVGAGI. The CDR3 is made up of 16 amino acids.

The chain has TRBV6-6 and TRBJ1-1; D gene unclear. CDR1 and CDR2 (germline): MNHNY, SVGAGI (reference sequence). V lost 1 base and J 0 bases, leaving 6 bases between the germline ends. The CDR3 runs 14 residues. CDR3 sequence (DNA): TGTGCCAGCAGTTACTTGGATATGAACACTGAAGCTTTCTTT. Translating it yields CASSYLDMNTEAFF.

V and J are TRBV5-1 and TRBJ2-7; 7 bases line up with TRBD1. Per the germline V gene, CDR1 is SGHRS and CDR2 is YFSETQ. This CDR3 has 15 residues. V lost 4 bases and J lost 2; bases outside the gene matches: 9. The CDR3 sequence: CASSPDRFETYEQYF. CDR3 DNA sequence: TGCGCCAGCAGCCCGGACAGGTTCGAGACCTACGAGCAGTACTTC.

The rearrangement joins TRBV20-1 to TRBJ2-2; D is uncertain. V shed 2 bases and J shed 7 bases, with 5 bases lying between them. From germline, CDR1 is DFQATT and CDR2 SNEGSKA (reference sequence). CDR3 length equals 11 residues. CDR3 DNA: TGCAGTGCTAGACTACTCGGGGAGCTGTTTTTT. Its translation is CSARLLGELFF.

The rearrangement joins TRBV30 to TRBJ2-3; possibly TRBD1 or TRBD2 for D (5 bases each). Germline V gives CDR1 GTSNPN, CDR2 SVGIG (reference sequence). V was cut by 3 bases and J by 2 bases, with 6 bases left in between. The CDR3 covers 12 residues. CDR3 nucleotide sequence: TGTGCCTGGAGGGGACCCACAGATACGCAGTATTTT. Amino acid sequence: CAWRGPTDTQYF.

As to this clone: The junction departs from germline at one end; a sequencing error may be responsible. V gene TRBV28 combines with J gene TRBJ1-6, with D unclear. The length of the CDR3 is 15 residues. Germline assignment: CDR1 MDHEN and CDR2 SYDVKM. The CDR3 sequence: CASSPTRTDVVSLAF. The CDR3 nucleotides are TGTGCCAGCAGTCCCACACGGACGGACGTTGTCTCTTTAGCTTTT.